This T cell receptor (beta chain) was sequenced in a study of blood T cell repertoires in COVID-19. Study in general: Acute-phase and convalescent COVID-19 samples originated in the United States, Italy and Spain. PBMCs, B-cell-depleted T cells, or T cells were the source of the cDNA or gDNA that made up the material.

Clones were read by immunoSEQ multiplex PCR, and TCRdb kept only the in-frame ones, dropping some. Of more than 250,000 clones listed, around 87% were seen once; the top ten hold under 5.5%. Participants spanned ages about 18 to 90 years and resided in fewer than 30 US areas. CDR3 length: 12 amino acids. From germline, CDR1 is GTSNPN and CDR2 SVGIG (reference sequence). V lost 5 bases, J lost 10 bases, and 3 bases stayed unmatched. The rearrangement joins TRBV30 to TRBJ2-1; the match to TRBD2 covers 12 bases. The sample comprised PBMCs or T cells enriched from blood (not recorded which). The sequence came from a woman aged 25 to 45 who had recovered from COVID-19. CDR3 loop: CAWFLAGGEQFF. The CDR3 DNA sequence: TGTGCCTGGTTTCTAGCGGGGGGGGAGCAGTTCTTC.